This T cell receptor beta chain came from a study of T-cell memory formation after mild COVID-19. Details on this clonotype: Its antigen is undetermined.

Findings and caveats of the study: Some responding clones appeared in pre-infection memory, suggesting cross-reactive memory joined. There was a balanced CD4/CD8 profile in clones contracting day 15 to 85, and later expanders leaned CD4+.

With V trimmed by 5 bases and J by 5 bases, 6 bases remained unmatched. CDR3 length: 14 residues. Germline V lookup: CDR1 MNHNY, CDR2 SVGAGI (reference sequence). UMIs and sample barcodes were carried by the TCR alpha and TCR beta cDNA libraries that 5'RACE produced using constant-segment primers. TCRdb re-called the 5' RACE reads with MiXCR, one entry per CDR3 protein. This table has roughly 300,000 distinct CDR3 sequences, roughly 8.2% appearing once. Sequencing was carried out using PBMCs or a T cell subset sorted from them (not recorded which). The chain joins TRBV6-6 to TRBJ2-5; 9 bases agree with TRBD1. This TCR came from a man aged 18 to 29 who had mild COVID-19 (a few samples of this study predate the infection). Cell type and time point are not known. The DNA of the CDR3 is TGTGCCAGCAGTACTGACAGGGGGGGCGAGACCCAGTACTTC. This translates into CASSTDRGGETQYF.